This TCR beta chain came from a study of siplizumab effects on memory and regulatory T cells. About this clone: Its target is unknown.

Regarding the study as a whole: Naive T cell populations appeared to exhibit greater diversity than memory cells and appeared to be major alloresponse contributors. Whether the proliferating Tregs (from siplizumab cultures) were suppressive was not confirmed.

Data came from immunoSEQ multiplex PCR; TCRdb stores just in-frame clones and leaves some out. Altogether tens of thousands of clones are present, less than 98% being singletons, with the ten largest covering approximately 0.6%. Per germline, CDR1 SGHTA and CDR2 FQGTGA. The V end lost 5 bases, the J end lost 4 bases, and 12 bases lay between the germline ends. CDR3 size: 14 residues. The chain joins TRBV7-3 to TRBJ2-1; D is undetermined. The clonotype originates from a human donor in good health. The sequenced material came from naive CD4+ T cells sorted from blood. The CDR3 nucleotides read TGTGCCAGCAGCCCGAATGACAAGTACAATGAGCAGTTCTTC. Amino acids: CASSPNDKYNEQFF.